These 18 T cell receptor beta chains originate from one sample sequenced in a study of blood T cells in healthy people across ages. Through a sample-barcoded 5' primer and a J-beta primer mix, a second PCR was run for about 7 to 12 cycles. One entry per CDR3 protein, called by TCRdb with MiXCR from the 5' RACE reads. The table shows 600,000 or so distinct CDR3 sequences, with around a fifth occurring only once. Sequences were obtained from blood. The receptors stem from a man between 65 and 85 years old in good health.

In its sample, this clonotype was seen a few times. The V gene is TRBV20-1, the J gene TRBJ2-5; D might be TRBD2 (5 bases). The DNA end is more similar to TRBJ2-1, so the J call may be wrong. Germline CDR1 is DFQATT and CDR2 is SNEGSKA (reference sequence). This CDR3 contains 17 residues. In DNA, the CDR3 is TGCAGTGCTAGAGCCTACGGCTGGGGAGCCGACTACAATGAGCAGTTCTTC. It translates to CSARAYGWGADYNEQFF.

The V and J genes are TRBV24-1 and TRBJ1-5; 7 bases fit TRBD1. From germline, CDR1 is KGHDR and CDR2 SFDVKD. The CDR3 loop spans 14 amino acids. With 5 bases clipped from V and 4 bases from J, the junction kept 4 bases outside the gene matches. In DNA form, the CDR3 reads TGTGCCACCAGTGGACTGACAGGGAATCAGCCCCAGCATTTT. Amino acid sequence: CATSGLTGNQPQHF.

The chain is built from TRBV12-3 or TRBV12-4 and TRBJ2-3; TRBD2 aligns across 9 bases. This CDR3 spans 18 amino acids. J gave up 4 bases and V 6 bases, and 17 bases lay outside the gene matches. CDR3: CASRATGTSRSRADTQYF. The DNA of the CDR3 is TGTGCCAGCAGAGCGACCGGGACTAGCAGGAGTAGGGCAGATACGCAGTATTTT.

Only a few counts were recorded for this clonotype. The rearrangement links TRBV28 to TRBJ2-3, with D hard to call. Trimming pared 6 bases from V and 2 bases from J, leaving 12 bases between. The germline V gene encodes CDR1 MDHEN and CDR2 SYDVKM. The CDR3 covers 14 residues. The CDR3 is CASRLQAFTDTQYF. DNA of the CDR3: TGTGCCAGCAGGCTACAAGCATTCACAGATACGCAGTATTTT.

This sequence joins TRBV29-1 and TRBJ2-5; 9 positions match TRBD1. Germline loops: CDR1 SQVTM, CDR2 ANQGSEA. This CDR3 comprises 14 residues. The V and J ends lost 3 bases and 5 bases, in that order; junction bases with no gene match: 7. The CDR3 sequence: CSVETGGGWETQYF. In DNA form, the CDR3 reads TGCAGCGTTGAGACAGGGGGAGGATGGGAGACCCAGTACTTC.

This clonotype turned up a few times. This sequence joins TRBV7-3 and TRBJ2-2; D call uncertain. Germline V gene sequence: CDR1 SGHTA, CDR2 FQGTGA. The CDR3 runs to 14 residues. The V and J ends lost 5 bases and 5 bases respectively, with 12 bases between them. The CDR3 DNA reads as TGTGCCAGCAGCCCTGACTTCGGAACCGGGGAGCTGTTTTTT. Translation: CASSPDFGTGELFF.

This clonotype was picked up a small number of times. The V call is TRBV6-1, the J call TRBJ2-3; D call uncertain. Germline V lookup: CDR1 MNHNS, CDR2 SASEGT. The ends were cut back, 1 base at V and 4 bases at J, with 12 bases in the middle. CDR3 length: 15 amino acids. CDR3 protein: CASSEVLPPADTQYF. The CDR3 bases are TGTGCCAGCAGTGAAGTTCTACCTCCGGCAGATACGCAGTATTTT.

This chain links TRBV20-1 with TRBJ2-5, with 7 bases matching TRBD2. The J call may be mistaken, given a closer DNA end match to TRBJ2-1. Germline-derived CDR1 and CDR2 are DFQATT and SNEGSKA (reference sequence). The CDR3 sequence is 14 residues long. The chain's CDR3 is CSAPERREFNEQFF. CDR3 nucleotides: TGCAGTGCCCCAGAACGGCGGGAGTTTAATGAGCAGTTCTTC.

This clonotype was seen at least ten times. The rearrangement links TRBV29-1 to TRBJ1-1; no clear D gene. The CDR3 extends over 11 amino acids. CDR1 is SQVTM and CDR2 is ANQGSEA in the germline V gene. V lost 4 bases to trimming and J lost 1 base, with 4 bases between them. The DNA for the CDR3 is TGCAGCGTTGGCCCGAACACTGAAGCTTTCTTT. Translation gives CSVGPNTEAFF.

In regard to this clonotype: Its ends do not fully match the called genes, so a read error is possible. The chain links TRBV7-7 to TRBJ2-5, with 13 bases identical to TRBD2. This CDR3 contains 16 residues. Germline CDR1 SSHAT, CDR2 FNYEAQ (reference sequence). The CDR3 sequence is CASSLRRTSGSETQYF. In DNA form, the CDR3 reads TGTGCTAGCAGCTTACGACGGACTAGCGGGAGTGAGACCCAGTACTTC.

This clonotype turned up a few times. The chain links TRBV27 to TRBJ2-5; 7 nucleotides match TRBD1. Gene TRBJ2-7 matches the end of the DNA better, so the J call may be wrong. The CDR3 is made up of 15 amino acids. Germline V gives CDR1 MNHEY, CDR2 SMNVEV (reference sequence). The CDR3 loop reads CASSLRAGGSYEQYF. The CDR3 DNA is TGTGCCAGCAGTTTAAGGGCAGGGGGTTCCTACGAGCAGTACTTC.

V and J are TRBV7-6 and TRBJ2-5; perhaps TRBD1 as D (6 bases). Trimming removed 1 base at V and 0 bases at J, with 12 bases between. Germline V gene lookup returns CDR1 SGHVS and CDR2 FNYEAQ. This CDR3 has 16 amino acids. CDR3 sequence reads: CASSLGFRGYQETQYF. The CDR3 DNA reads TGTGCCAGCAGCTTAGGTTTCAGGGGATACCAAGAGACCCAGTACTTC.

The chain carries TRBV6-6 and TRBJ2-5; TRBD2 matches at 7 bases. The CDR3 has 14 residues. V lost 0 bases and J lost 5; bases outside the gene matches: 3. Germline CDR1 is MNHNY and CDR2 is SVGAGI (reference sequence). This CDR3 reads CASSYSDGGETQYF. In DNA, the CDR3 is TGTGCCAGCAGTTACTCTGACGGGGGGGAGACCCAGTACTTC.

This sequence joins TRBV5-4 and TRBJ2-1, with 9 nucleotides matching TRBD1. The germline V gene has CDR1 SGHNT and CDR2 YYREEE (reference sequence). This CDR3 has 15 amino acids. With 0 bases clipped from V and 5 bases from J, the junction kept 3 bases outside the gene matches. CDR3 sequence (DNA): TGTGCCAGCAGCTTGGAGGACAGGGGAAACAATGAGCAGTTCTTC. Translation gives CASSLEDRGNNEQFF.

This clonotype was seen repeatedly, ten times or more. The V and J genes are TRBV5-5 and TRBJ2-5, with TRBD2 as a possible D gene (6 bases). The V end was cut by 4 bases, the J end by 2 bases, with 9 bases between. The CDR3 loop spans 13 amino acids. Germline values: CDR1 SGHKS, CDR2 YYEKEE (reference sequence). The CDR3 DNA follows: TGTGCCAGCAGCCCTAGCGCACAAGAGACCCAGTACTTC. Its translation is CASSPSAQETQYF.

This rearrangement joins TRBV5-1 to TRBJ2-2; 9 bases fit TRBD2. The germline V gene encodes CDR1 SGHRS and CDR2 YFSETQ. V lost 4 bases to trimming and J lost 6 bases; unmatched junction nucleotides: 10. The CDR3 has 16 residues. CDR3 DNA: TGCGCCAGCAGCCGCATAGCGGGAGACATCGCCGGGGAGCTGTTTTTT. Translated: CASSRIAGDIAGELFF.

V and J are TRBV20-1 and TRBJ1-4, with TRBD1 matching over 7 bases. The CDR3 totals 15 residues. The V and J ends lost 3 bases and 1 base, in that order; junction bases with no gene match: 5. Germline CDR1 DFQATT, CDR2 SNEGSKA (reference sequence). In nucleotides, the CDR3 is TGCAGTGCTAGGAATGCAGGGGGAACTAATGAAAAACTGTTTTTT. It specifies CSARNAGGTNEKLFF.

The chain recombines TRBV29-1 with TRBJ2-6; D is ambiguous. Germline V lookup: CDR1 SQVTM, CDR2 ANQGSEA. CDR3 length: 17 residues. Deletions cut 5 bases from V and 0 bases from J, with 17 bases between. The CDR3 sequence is CSVQTLKRSSGANVLTF. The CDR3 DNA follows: TGCAGCGTTCAGACCCTGAAAAGGAGCTCTGGGGCCAACGTCCTGACTTTC.